These 10 T cell receptor beta chains were all obtained from the same sample, sequenced in a study of T-cell reconstitution after alpha-beta-depleted transplantation in children. Construction of the TCRbeta library involved unique molecular identifiers. In TCRdb, the PCR reads were re-called with MiXCR into one record per CDR3 protein. The sample consists of roughly 220,000 distinct CDR3 sequences, 9% to 10% of them appearing once. The sequenced sample was PBMCs from the stem cell graft donor, obtained from the stem cell graft. The origin of the receptors is a human donor who donated a stem cell graft to a child with SCID.

In its sample, this clonotype was seen many times. V is TRBV7-2 and J is TRBJ1-2, with a tentative D call TRBD1 (5 bases). The CDR3 covers 16 residues. Deletions cut 7 bases from V and 0 bases from J, with 18 bases between. CDR1 and CDR2 (germline): SGHTA, FQGNSA. In nucleotides, the CDR3 is TGTGCCAGCACCCGGGGGGGTGGAGCGACTAACTATGGCTACACCTTC. It encodes CASTRGGGATNYGYTF.

This clonotype was seen many times. This chain links TRBV7-8 with TRBJ2-7; D gene uncertain. Per germline, CDR1 SGHVS and CDR2 FQNEAQ. Trimming pared 5 bases from V and 4 bases from J, leaving 12 bases between. This CDR3 has 13 amino acids. In DNA form, the CDR3 reads TGTGCCAGCAGCGTAGGGTTGATGTACGAGCAGTACTTC. Translating it yields CASSVGLMYEQYF.

The V and J genes are TRBV12-3 or TRBV12-4 and TRBJ1-1, with D perhaps matching TRBD1 (6 bases). The CDR3 has 13 residues. V was shortened by 5 bases and J by 10 bases, with 17 bases between the two germline ends. This CDR3 reads CASSIQQGVVAFF. The CDR3 nucleotides read TGTGCCAGCAGTATACAACAGGGTGTGGTAGCTTTCTTT.

This clonotype was seen ten or more times. The chain couples TRBV10-3 to TRBJ2-5; 10 bases match TRBD1. The length of the CDR3 is 18 residues. V lost 5 bases to trimming and J lost 4 bases; unmatched junction nucleotides: 16. Germline assignment: CDR1 ENHRY and CDR2 SYGVKD. Written as DNA, the CDR3 is TGTGCCATCAGTCTCACTCAGCCGGGACAGGGGTTGTCAGAGACCCAGTACTTC. As protein: CAISLTQPGQGLSETQYF.

This clonotype was detected many times. CDR3 residues: CASSFAVNQPQHF. The CDR3 DNA reads as TGTGCCAGCAGTTTTGCGGTAAATCAGCCCCAGCATTTT. The genes are TRBV12-3 or TRBV12-4 and TRBJ1-5; D not resolved. The length of the CDR3 is 13 residues. Trimming removed 3 bases from V and 4 bases from J, with 7 bases in between.

This clonotype was counted at least ten times. This CDR3 reads CASSLHRDREYTF. CDR3 sequence (DNA): TGTGCCAGCAGTTTACACCGGGACAGGGAGTACACCTTC. The V call is TRBV6-5, the J call TRBJ1-2; 9 nucleotides align to TRBD1. This CDR3 is built from 13 residues. Germline trimming cut 4 bases from V and 11 bases from J; bases unmatched to any gene: 8. Per the germline V gene, CDR1 is MNHEY and CDR2 is SVGAGI.

This clonotype was seen many times. This chain links TRBV20-1 with TRBJ1-1, with D uncertain. Per the germline V gene, CDR1 is DFQATT and CDR2 is SNEGSKA (reference sequence). Trimming removed 6 bases at V and 0 bases at J, with 8 bases between. The CDR3 extends over 12 amino acids. CDR3 in DNA: TGCAGTGCCACTAAGTTGAACACTGAAGCTTTCTTT. Its protein is CSATKLNTEAFF.

The chain combines TRBV28 with TRBJ2-1; the D gene is possibly TRBD1 (6 bases). There are 16 residues in the CDR3. The germline V and J ends were trimmed by 5 bases and 4 bases, with 18 bases remaining between them. Germline-derived CDR1 and CDR2 are MDHEN and SYDVKM. In DNA form, the CDR3 reads TGTGCCAGCAGTCCCTATACCGACAGGCTTTACAATGAGCAGTTCTTC. It specifies CASSPYTDRLYNEQFF.

This clonotype appeared a few times. The J gene is TRBJ1-2, the V gene TRBV4-2, with D possibly TRBD1 on 6 matching bases. Trimming stripped 0 bases from V and 4 bases from J, with 12 bases between. The germline CDR1 and CDR2 sequences are LGHNA and YNFKEQ. The CDR3 totals 15 residues. The CDR3 spells CASSQEGGPTYGYTF. The CDR3 DNA follows: TGTGCCAGCAGCCAAGAGGGGGGGCCTACCTATGGCTACACCTTC.

This clonotype appeared many times. CDR3 in amino acids: CASSLGHGGGSSYEQYF. The CDR3 DNA sequence: TGTGCCAGCAGCTTAGGCCACGGAGGGGGCTCCTCCTACGAGCAGTACTTC. V usage is TRBV7-2 and J usage is TRBJ2-7; D possibly corresponds to TRBD1 (7 bases). V was pared by 1 base and J by 0 bases, with 16 bases between. The CDR3 sequence is 17 residues long. CDR1 is SGHTA and CDR2 is FQGNSA in the germline V gene.